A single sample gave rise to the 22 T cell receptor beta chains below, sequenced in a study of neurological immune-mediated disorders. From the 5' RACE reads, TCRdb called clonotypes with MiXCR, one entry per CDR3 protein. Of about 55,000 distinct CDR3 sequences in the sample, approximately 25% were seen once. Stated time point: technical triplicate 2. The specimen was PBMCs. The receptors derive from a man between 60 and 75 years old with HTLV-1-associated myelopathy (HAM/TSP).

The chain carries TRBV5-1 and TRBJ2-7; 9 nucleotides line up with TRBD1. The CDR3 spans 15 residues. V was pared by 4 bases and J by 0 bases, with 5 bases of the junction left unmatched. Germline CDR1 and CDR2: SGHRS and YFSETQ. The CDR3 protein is CASSVTGGSSYEQYF. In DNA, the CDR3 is TGCGCCAGCAGCGTGACAGGGGGAAGCTCCTACGAGCAGTACTTC.

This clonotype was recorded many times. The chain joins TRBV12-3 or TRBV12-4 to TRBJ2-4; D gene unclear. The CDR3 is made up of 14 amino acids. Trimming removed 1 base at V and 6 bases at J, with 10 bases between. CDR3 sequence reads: CASSLGTAVNIQYF. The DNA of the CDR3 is TGTGCCAGCAGTTTAGGTACCGCGGTAAACATTCAGTACTTC.

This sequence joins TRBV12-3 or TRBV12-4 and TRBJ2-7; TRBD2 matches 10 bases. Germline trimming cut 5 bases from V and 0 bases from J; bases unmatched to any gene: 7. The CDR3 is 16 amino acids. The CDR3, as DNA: TGTGCCAGCAGTATCGAACTAGCGGGGCTCTCCTACGAGCAGTACTTC. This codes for CASSIELAGLSYEQYF.

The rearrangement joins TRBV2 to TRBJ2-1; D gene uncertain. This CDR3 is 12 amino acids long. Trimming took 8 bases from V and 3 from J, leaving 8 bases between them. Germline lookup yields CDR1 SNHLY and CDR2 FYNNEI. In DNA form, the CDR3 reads TGTGCCAGCGCCCGGGTCTACAATGAGCAGTTCTTC. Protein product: CASARVYNEQFF.

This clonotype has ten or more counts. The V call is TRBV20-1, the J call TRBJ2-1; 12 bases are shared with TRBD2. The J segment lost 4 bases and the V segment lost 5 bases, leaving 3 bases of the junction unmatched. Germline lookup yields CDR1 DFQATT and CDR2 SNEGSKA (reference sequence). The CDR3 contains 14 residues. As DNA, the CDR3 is TGCAGTGCTTCTAGCGGGAGGGCTTACAATGAGCAGTTCTTC. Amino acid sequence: CSASSGRAYNEQFF.

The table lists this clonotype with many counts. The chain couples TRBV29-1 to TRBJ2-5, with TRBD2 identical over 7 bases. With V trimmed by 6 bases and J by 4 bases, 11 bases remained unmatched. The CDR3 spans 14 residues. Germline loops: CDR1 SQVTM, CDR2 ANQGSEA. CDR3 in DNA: TGCAGCGTGTCACGGGAGGTAGGAGGAGAGACCCAGTACTTC. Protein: CSVSREVGGETQYF.

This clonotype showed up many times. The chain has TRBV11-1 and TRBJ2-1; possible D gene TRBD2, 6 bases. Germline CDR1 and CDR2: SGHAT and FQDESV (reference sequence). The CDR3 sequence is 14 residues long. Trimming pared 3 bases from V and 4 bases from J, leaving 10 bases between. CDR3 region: CASSLRGNYNEQFF. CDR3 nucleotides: TGTGCCAGCAGCTTGCGGGGCAATTACAATGAGCAGTTCTTC. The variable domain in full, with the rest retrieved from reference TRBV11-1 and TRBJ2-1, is EAEVAQSPRYKITEKSQAVAFWCDPISGHATLYWYRQILGQGPELLVQFQDESVVDDSQLPKDRFSAERLKGVDSTLKIQPAELGDSAMYLCASSLRGNYNEQFFGPGTRLTVL.

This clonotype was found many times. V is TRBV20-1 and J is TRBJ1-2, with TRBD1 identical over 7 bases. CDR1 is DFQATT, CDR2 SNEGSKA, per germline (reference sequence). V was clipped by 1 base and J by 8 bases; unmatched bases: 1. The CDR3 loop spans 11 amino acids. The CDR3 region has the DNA TGCAGTGCTAGAGGGGACAGAGGCTACACCTTC. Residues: CSARGDRGYTF.

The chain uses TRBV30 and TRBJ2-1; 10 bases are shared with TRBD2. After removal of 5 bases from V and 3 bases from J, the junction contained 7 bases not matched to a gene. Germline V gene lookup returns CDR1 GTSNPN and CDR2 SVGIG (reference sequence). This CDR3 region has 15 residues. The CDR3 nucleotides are TGTGCCTGGGGCGGGGCTAGCGGGAGCTACAATGAGCAGTTCTTC. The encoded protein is CAWGGASGSYNEQFF.

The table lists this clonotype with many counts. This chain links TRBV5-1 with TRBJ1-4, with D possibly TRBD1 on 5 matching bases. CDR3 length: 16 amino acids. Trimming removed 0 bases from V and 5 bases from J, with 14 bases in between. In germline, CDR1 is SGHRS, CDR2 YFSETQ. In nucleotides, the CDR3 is TGCGCCAGCAGCTTGGAAGGTGGGGCCGGAAATGAAAAACTGTTTTTT. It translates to CASSLEGGAGNEKLFF.

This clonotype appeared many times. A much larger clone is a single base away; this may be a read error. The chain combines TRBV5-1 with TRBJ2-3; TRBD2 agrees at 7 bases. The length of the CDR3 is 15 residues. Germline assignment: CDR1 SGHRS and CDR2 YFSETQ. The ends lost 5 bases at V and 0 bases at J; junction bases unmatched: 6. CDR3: CASRILGGSTDTQYF. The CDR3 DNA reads TGCGCCAGCAGGATCCTGGGGGGGAGCACAGATACGCAGTATTTT.

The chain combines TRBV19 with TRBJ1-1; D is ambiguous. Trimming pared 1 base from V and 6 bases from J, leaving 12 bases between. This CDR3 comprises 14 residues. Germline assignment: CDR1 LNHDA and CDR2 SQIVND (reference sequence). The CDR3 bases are TGTGCCAGTAGTATAGCTGTTGGGGAGGCTGAAGCTTTCTTT. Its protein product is CASSIAVGEAEAFF.

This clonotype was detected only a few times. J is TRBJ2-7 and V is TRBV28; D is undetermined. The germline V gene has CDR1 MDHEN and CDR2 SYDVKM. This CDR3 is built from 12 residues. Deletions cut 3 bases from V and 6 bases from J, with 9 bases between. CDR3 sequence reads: CASSFGSSEQYF. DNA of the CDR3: TGTGCCAGCAGTTTTGGTTCCAGCGAGCAGTACTTC. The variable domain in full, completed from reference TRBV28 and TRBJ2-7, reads DVKVTQSSRYLVKRTGEKVFLECVQDMDHENMFWYRQDPGLGLRLIYFSYDVKMKEKGDIPEGYSVSREKKERFSLILESASTNQTSMYLCASSFGSSEQYFGPGTRLTVT.

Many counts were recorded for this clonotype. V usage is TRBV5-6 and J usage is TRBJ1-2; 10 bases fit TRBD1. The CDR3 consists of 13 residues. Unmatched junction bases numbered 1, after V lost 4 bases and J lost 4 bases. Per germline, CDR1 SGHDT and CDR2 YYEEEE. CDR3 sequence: CASSRQGAYGYTF. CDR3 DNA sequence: TGTGCCAGCAGCCGACAGGGGGCCTATGGCTACACCTTC.

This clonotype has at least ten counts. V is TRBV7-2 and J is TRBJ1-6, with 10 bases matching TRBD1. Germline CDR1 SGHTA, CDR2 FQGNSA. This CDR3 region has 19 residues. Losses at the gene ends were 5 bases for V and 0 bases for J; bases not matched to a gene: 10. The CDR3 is CASSPKGTGASSYNSPLHF. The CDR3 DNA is TGTGCCAGCAGCCCGAAGGGGACAGGGGCCAGCTCCTATAATTCACCCCTCCACTTT.

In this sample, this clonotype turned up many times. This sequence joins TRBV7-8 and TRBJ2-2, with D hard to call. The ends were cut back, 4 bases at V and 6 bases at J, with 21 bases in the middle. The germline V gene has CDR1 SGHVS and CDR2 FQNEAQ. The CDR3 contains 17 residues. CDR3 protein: CASSSKNPWSQAGELFF. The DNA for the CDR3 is TGTGCCAGCAGCTCTAAGAATCCTTGGAGTCAGGCCGGGGAGCTGTTTTTT.

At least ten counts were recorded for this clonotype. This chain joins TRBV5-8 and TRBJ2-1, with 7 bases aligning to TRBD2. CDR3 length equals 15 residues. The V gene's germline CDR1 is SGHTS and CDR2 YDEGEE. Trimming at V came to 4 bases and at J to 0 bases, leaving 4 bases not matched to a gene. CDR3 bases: TGTGCCAGCAGCAACTCGGGAGGCTCCTACAATGAGCAGTTCTTC. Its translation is CASSNSGGSYNEQFF.

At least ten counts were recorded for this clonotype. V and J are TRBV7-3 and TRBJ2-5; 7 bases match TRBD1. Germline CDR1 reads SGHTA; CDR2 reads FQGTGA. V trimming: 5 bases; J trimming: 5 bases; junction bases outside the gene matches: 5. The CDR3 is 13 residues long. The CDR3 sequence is CASSTGVGETQYF. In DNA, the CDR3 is TGTGCCAGCAGCACAGGGGTAGGGGAGACCCAGTACTTC.

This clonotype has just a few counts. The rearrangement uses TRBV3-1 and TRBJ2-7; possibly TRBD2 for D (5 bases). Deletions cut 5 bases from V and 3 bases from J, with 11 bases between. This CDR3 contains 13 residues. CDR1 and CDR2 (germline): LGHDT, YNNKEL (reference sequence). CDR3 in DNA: TGTGCCAGCAGCTCCGGGATTTACTACGAGCAGTACTTC. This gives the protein CASSSGIYYEQYF.

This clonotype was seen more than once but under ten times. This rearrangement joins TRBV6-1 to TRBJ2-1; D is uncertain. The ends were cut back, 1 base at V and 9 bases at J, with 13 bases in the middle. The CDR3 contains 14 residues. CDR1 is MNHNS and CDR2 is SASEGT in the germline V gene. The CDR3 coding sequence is TGTGCCAGCAGTGAAGTGGGCCCCCTTCCTGAGCAGTTCTTC. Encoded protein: CASSEVGPLPEQFF.

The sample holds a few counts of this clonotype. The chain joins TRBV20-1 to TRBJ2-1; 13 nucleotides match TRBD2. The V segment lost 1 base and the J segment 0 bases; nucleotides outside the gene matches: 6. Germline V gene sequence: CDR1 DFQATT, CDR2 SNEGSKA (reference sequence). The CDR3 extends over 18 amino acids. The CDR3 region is CSARVGTSGTSSYNEQFF. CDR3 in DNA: TGCAGTGCTAGAGTCGGGACTAGCGGGACGAGCTCCTACAATGAGCAGTTCTTC.

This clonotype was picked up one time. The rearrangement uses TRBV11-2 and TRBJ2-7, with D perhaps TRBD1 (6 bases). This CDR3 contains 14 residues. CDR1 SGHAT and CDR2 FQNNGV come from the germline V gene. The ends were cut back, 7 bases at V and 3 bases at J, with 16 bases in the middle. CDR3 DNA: TGTGCCAGCAACCCTCTGGGACAACTCTACGAGCAGTACTTC. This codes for CASNPLGQLYEQYF.